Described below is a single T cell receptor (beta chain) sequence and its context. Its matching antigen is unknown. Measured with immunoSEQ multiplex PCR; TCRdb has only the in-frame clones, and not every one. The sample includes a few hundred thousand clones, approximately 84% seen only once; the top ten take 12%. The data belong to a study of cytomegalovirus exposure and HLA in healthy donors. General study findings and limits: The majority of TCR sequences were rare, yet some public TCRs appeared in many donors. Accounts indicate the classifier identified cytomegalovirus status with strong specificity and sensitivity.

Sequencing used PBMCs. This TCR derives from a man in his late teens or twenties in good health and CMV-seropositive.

CDR3 nucleotides: TGCGCCAGCAGCGCCCAGGGGTCCTACGAGCAGTACTTC. It translates to CASSAQGSYEQYF. This chain connects TRBV4-1 to TRBJ2-7, with D tentatively TRBD1 (6 bases). The germline V and J ends were trimmed by 5 bases and 1 base, with 9 bases remaining between them. The germline V gene encodes CDR1 MGHRA and CDR2 YSYEKL. The CDR3 loop spans 13 amino acids.